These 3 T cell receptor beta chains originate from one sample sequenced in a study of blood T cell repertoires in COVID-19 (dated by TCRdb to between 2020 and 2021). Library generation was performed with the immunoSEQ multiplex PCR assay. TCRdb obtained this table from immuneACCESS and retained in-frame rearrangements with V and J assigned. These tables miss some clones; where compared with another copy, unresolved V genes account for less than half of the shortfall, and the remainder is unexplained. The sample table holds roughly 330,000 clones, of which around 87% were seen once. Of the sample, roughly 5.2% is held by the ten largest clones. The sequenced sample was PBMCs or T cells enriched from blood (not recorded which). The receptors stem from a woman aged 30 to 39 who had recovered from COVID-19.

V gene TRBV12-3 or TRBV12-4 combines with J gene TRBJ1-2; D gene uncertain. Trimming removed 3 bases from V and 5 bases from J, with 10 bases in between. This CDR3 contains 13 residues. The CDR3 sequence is CASSFFVEYGYTF. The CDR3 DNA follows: TGTGCCAGCAGTTTTTTCGTCGAGTATGGCTACACCTTC.

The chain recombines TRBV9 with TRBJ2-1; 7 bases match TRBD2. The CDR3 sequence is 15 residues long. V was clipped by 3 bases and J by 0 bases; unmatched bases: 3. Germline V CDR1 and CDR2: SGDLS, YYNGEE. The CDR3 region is CASSDGGSSYNEQFF. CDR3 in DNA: TGTGCCAGCAGCGACGGGGGGAGCTCCTACAATGAGCAGTTCTTC.

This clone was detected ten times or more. CDR3 region: CASSLWYGEMNTEAFF. The CDR3 DNA reads as TGTGCCAGCAGTTTATGGTACGGTGAAATGAACACTGAAGCTTTCTTT. The chain links TRBV28 to TRBJ1-1; D call uncertain. In germline, CDR1 is MDHEN, CDR2 SYDVKM. The CDR3 length is 16 residues. The V and J ends lost 0 bases and 0 bases respectively, with 11 bases between them.